This T cell receptor beta chain was sequenced for a study of identical twins' blood T cells. Study details: About six alpha and roughly 6 beta libraries together yielded roughly 50 million reads. General study results and limits: Out-of-frame TCRbeta clonotypes reportedly had markedly more similar V usage in twins than unrelated donors. Twins shared more top CDR3 clonotypes than unrelated donors did.

Details on this clonotype: Antigen specificity is unknown.

The CDR3 covers 13 residues. Trimming at V came to 8 bases and at J to 6 bases, leaving 2 bases not matched to a gene. Looked up from germline, CDR1 is ENHRY and CDR2 is SYGVKD. Each TCR cDNA library carried sample-specific barcodes on both ends. TCRdb re-called the 5' RACE reads through MiXCR, storing one row per CDR3 protein. The sample lists hundreds of thousands of distinct CDR3 sequences, roughly 30% occurring once. V gene TRBV10-3 combines with J gene TRBJ2-1; 12 positions match TRBD2. The sequence came from a woman aged 18-55 years in good health. The material sequenced was PBMCs. CDR3 residues: CAIGTSGFNEQFF. The DNA for the CDR3 is TGTGCCATCGGGACTAGCGGGTTCAATGAGCAGTTCTTC.